The entry that follows covers one TCR beta chain sequence. The antigen is unknown. The source of the sample is a study of T cells after yellow fever vaccination. About the research overall: Each low-cell-number fraction was prepared by means of SMART-Seq v4 Ultra Low Input.

TCR cDNA was made by 5'RACE template switching, adding a universal primer site and UMIs. TCRdb re-called the 5' RACE reads through MiXCR, storing one row per CDR3 protein. This table holds about 400,000 distinct CDR3 sequences, 6% to 8% found once. Germline V gene data show CDR1 as SGHKS and CDR2 as YYEKEE (reference sequence). V was pared by 2 bases and J by 3 bases, with 14 bases between. The length of the CDR3 is 15 residues. Study conclusions and caveats: When the response was secondary, it was weaker but reached its peak faster, day 5 versus 15. Most primary-vaccination clones recurred post-booster (about 96% CD4, more than 85% CD8).

The sequencing used PBMCs, collected 5 days after the yellow fever booster vaccination. This TCR was recovered from a young man who received the YFV17D yellow fever vaccine. V usage is TRBV5-5 and J usage is TRBJ1-1; D not certain. CDR3 amino acids: CASSFLTARDTEAFF. In DNA, the CDR3 is TGTGCCAGCAGCTTTTTAACGGCCCGTGACACTGAAGCTTTCTTT. Looking up the rest from reference TRBV5-5 and TRBJ1-1 gives the full variable domain: DAGVTQSPTHLIKTRGQQVTLRCSPISGHKSVSWYQQVLGQGPQFIFQYYEKEERGRGNFPDRFSARQFPNYSSELNVNALLLGDSALYLCASSFLTARDTEAFFGQGTRLTVV.